This is a list of T cell receptor beta chains from one sample in a study of blood T cell repertoires in COVID-19. Profiled with immunoSEQ multiplex PCR; TCRdb holds only in-frame clones, not every one. The table records some 52,000 clones, around four fifths of them present only once. The sequencing input was peripheral blood. The receptors were sampled from a man in his fifties or sixties with acute or convalescent COVID-19. Each CDR3 is given with its conserved first and last residue. Each record gives: V gene, J gene, clone size, D gene, CDR3 DNA, CDR3 protein. The D gene is left open where the match is weak. Some rows mark clone size as missing; the rest say once, few, many or name a class of expanded clone.

TRBV27	TRBJ2-3	-	-	TGTGCCAGCAGTTTACTGGCGGGGGCCCAGTATTTT	CASSLLAGAQYF
TRBV19	TRBJ2-7	-	TRBD1	TGTGCCAGTGCGCCGGACAGGGTACCCTACGAGCAGTACTTC	CASAPDRVPYEQYF
TRBV19	TRBJ2-1	-	TRBD1	TGTGCCAGTAGTATCCCCGGGACAGGGGGCTCCTACAATGAGCAGTTCTTC	CASSIPGTGGSYNEQFF
TRBV21-1	TRBJ1-5	-	-	TGTGCCAGCACCCTATTAAGGACAACTAATAGCAATCAGCCCCAGCATTTT	CASTLLRTTNSNQPQHF
TRBV4-2	TRBJ2-7	-	TRBD1	TGTGCCAGCAGCCAAGATTCTTCAGGGGGCATCGAGCAGTACTTC	CASSQDSSGGIEQYF
TRBV28	TRBJ2-3	-	TRBD1	TGTGCCAGCAGTCGGGACAGGGGGGTTGATACGCAGTATTTT	CASSRDRGVDTQYF
TRBV7-9	TRBJ1-2	-	-	TGTGCCAGCAGCTTAGATGCAGCTAACTATGGCTACACCTTC	CASSLDAANYGYTF
TRBV7-9	TRBJ1-2	-	TRBD1	TGTGCCAGCAGCTTAGCTGGACAGGGAGACTATGGCTACACCTTC	CASSLAGQGDYGYTF
TRBV7-9	TRBJ2-1	-	-	TGTGCCAGCAGCTCCCAGGAAAATGAGCAGTTCTTC	CASSSQENEQFF
TRBV2	TRBJ2-6	-	TRBD2	TGTGCCAGCAGCCTGACTAGCGCTCTCTCTGGGGCCAACGTCCTGACTTTC	CASSLTSALSGANVLTF
TRBV4-2	TRBJ2-5	-	-	TGTGCCAGCAGCCAATCTGGGACTGTCCAAGAGACCCAGTACTTC	CASSQSGTVQETQYF
TRBV7-9	TRBJ2-7	-	-	TGTGCCAGCAGCCATGGGGCCGGGTATGAGCAGTACTTC	CASSHGAGYEQYF
TRBV27	TRBJ2-1	-	TRBD2	TGTGCCAGCAGTTTAACGGGTCTACTAGCGGGAGATTACAATGAGCAGTTCTTC	CASSLTGLLAGDYNEQFF
TRBV5-5	TRBJ2-7	-	TRBD2	TGTGCCAGCAGCTCCACGACTAGCGGGGCGTACGAGCAGTACTTC	CASSSTTSGAYEQYF
TRBV3-1/TRBV3-2	TRBJ2-7	-	TRBD1	TGTGCCAGCAGCCTCACCGGGACAGGGTCCGAGCAGTACTTC	CASSLTGTGSEQYF
TRBV11-2	TRBJ1-1	-	TRBD1	TGTGCCAGCAGCCAGACAGGGAATGGAGAAGCTTTCTTT	CASSQTGNGEAFF
TRBV7-9	TRBJ2-3	-	-	TGTGCCAGCAGCTTAACGGGAGAGGCAGATACGCAGTATTTT	CASSLTGEADTQYF
TRBV5-1	TRBJ2-1	-	TRBD2	TGCGCCAGCAGCTTTAGCGGGAGGGCCATTACGAATGAGCAGTTCTTC	CASSFSGRAITNEQFF
TRBV3-1/TRBV3-2	TRBJ1-1	-	-	TGTGCCAGCAGCCAAGAGGGCCTTGGGACTGAAGCTTTCTTT	CASSQEGLGTEAFF
TRBV9	TRBJ1-2	-	TRBD1	TGTGCCAGCAGCCTCGGACAGGGCGCTAAGTCGCCCTATGGCTACACCTTC	CASSLGQGAKSPYGYTF
TRBV4-2	TRBJ1-5	-	-	TGTGCCAGCAGCCAAGTTGCGGGGAATCCCAATCAGCCCCAGCATTTT	CASSQVAGNPNQPQHF
TRBV24-1	TRBJ1-6	few	-	TGTGCCACCCGAGGAGCGGCAAATTCACCCCTCCACTTT	CATRGAANSPLHF
TRBV7-9	TRBJ1-2	-	TRBD1	TGTGCCAGCAGCCGTTTCGTTCCGGACAGGGGCTATGGCTACACCTTC	CASSRFVPDRGYGYTF
TRBV5-4	TRBJ2-1	-	TRBD2	TGTGCCAGCAGCACCCGGGGGGGCCGGGGCTACAATGAGCAGTTCTTC	CASSTRGGRGYNEQFF
TRBV9	TRBJ2-7	-	-	TGTGCCAGCAGCGTAGAACAGGGCGGGGAGCAGTACTTC	CASSVEQGGEQYF
TRBV18	TRBJ1-1	-	-	TGTGCCAGCTCACCAGAGAGGAGAGCTGAAGCTTTCTTT	CASSPERRAEAFF
TRBV2	TRBJ1-5	once	-	TGTGCCAGCAGCTTGGCCGTAAGCAATCAGCCCCAGCATTTT	CASSLAVSNQPQHF